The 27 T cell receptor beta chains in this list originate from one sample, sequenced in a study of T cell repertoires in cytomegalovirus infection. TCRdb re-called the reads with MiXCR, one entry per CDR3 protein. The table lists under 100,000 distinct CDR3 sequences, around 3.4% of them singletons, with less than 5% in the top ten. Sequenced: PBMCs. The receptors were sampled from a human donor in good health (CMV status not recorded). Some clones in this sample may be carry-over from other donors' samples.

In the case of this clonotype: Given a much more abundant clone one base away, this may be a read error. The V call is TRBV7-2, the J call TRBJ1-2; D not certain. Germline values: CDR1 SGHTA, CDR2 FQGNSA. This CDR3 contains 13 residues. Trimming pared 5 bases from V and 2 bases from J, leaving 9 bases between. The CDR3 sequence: CASSDGRNYGYTF. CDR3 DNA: TGTGCCAGCAGCGATGGCCGAAACTATGGCTACACCTTC.

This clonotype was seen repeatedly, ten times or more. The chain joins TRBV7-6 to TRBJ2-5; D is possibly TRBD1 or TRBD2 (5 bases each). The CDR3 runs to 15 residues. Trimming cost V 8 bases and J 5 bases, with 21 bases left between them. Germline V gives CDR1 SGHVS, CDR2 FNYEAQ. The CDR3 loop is CASQPGPAQGETQYF. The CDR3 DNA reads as TGTGCCAGCCAGCCGGGACCCGCTCAGGGCGAGACCCAGTACTTC.

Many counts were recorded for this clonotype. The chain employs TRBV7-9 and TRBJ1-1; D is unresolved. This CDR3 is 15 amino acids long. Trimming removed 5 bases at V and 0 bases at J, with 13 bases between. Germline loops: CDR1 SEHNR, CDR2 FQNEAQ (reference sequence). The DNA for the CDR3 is TGTGCCAGCAGCGACCTGAGGGCGGTGAACACTGAAGCTTTCTTT. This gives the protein CASSDLRAVNTEAFF.

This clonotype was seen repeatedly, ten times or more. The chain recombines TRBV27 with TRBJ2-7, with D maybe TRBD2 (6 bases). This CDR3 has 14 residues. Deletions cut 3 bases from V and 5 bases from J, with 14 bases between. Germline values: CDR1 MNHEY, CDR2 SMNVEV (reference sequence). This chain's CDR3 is CASSFNPRTNEQYF. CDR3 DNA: TGTGCCAGCAGTTTCAACCCGCGGACTAACGAGCAGTACTTC.

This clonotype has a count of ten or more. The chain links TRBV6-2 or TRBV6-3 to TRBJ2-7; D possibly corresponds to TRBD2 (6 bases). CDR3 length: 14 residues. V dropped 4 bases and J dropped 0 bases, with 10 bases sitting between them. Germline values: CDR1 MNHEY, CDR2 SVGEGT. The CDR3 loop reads CASSLGGHSYEQYF. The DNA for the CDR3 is TGTGCCAGCAGTTTGGGGGGTCACTCCTACGAGCAGTACTTC.

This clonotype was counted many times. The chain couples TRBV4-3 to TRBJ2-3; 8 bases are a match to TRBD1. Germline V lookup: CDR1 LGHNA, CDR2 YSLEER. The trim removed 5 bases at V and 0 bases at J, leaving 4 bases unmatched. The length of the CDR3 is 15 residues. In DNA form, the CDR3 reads TGCGCCAGCAGCTCCGGACAGGGTAGCACAGATACGCAGTATTTT. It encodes CASSSGQGSTDTQYF.

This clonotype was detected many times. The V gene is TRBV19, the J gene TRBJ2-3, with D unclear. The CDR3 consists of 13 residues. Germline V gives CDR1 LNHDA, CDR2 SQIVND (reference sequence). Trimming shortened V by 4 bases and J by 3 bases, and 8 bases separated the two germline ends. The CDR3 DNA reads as TGTGCCAGTAGTAACCCACAAACAGATACGCAGTATTTT. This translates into CASSNPQTDTQYF.

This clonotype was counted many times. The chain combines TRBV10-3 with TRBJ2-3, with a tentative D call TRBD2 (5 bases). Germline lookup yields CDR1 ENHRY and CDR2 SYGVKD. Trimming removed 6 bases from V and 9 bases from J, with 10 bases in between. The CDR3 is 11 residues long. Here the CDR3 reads CAIRTPGTQYF. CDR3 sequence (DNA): TGTGCCATCAGGACCCCGGGGACGCAGTATTTT.

CDR3 DNA: TGTGCCAGCAGTGAATCTAGGGGGTGGTACTTC. This sequence encodes CASSESRGWYF. The chain carries TRBV25-1 and TRBJ2-7; the D gene is possibly TRBD1 (6 bases). CDR3 size: 11 residues. The germline V gene encodes CDR1 MGHDK and CDR2 SYGVNS. V was pared by 1 base and J by 12 bases, with 10 bases between.

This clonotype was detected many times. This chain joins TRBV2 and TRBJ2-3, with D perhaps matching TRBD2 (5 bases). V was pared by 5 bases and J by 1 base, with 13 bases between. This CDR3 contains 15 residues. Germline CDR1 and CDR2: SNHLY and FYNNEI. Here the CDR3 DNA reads TGTGCCAGCAGTCCTTCCCTCGGGGGCACAGATACGCAGTATTTT. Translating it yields CASSPSLGGTDTQYF.

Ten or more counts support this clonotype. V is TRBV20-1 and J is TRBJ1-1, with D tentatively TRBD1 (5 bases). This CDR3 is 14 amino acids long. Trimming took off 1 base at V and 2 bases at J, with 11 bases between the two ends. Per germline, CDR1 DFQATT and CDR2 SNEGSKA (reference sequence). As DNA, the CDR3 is TGCAGTGCTAGAGGGGGCCCAGTTAACACTGAAGCTTTCTTT. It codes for CSARGGPVNTEAFF.

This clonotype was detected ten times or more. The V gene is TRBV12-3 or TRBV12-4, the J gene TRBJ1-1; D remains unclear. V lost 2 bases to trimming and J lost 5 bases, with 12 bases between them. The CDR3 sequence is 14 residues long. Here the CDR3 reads CASSLKGSSTEAFF. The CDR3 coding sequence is TGTGCCAGCAGTTTAAAGGGAAGTAGTACTGAAGCTTTCTTT.

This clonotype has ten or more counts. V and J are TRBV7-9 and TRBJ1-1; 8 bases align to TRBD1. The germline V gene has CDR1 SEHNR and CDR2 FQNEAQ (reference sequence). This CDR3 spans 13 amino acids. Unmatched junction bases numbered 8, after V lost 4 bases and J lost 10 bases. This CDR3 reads CASSSGTGVRAFF. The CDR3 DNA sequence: TGTGCCAGCAGCTCTGGGACAGGCGTGAGAGCTTTCTTT.

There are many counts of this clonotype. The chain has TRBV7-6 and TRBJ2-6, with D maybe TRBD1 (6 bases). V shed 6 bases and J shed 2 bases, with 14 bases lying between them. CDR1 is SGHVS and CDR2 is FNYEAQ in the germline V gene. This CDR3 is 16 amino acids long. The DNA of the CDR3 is TGTGCCAGCAGTCCAGGGGTAATGGCTGGGGCCAACGTCCTGACTTTC. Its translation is CASSPGVMAGANVLTF.

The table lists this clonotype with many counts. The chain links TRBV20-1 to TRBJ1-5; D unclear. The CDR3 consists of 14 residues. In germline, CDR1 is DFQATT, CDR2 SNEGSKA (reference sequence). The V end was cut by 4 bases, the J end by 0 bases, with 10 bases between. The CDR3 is CSAMQAFSNQPQHF. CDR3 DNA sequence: TGCAGTGCTATGCAGGCGTTTAGCAATCAGCCCCAGCATTTT.

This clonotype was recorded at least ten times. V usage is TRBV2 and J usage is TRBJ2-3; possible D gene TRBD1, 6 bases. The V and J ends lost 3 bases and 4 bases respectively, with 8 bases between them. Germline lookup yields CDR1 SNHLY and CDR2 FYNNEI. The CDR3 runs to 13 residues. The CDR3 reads CASSDSGADTQYF. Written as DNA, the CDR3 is TGTGCCAGCAGTGATTCAGGGGCAGATACGCAGTATTTT.

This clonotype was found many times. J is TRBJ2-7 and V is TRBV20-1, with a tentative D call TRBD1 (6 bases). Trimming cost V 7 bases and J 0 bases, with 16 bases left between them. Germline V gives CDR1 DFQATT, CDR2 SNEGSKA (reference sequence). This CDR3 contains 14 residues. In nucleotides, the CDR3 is TGCAGTGTACAAAGTGGGACATTCTCCTACGAGCAGTACTTC. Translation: CSVQSGTFSYEQYF.

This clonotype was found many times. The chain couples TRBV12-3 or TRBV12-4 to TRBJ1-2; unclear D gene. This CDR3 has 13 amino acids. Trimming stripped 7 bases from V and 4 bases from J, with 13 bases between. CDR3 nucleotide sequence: TGTGCCAGCACCTCGGGCAGATTCTATGGCTACACCTTC. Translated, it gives CASTSGRFYGYTF.

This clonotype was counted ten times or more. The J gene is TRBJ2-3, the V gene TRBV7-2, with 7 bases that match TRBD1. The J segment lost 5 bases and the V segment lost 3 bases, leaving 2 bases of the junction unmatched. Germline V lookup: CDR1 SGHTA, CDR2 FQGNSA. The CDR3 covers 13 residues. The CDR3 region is CASSFTGEDTQYF. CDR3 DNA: TGTGCCAGCAGCTTTACAGGGGAAGATACGCAGTATTTT.

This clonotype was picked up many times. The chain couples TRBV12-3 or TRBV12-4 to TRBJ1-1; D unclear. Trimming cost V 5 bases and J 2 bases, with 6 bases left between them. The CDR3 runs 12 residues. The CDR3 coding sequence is TGTGCCAGCAGTATAAGTAACACTGAAGCTTTCTTT. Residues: CASSISNTEAFF.

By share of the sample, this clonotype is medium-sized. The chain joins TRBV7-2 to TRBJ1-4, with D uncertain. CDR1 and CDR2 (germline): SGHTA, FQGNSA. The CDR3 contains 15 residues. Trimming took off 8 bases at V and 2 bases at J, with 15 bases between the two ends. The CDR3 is CASAGLHGTNEKLFF. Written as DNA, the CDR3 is TGTGCCAGCGCGGGCCTCCACGGGACTAATGAAAAACTGTTTTTT.

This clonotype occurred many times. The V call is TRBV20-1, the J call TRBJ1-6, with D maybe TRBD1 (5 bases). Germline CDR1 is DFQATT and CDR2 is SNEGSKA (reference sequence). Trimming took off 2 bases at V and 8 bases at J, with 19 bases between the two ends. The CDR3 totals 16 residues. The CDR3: CSARSYRDGVYSPLHF. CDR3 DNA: TGCAGTGCTAGATCCTACCGGGACGGAGTTTATTCACCCCTCCACTTT.

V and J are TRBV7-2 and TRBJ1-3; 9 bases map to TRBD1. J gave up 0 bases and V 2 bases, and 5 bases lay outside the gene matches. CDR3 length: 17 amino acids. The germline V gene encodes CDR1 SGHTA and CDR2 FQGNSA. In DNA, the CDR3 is TGTGCCAGCAGCTTAACCGGACAGGGGTTCTCTGGAAACACCATATATTTT. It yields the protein CASSLTGQGFSGNTIYF.

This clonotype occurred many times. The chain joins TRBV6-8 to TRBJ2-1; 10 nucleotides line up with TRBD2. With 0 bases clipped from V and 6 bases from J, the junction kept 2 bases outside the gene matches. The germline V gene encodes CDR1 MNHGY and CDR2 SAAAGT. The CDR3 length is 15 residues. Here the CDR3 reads CASSYSAGGPNEQFF. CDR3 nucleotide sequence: TGTGCCAGCAGTTACTCAGCGGGGGGGCCCAATGAGCAGTTCTTC.

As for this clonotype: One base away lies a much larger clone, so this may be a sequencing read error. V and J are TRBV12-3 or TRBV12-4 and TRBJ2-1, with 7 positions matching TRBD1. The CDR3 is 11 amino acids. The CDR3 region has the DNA TGTGCCAGCACAGGGGGATATGAGCAGTTATTC. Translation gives CASTGGYEQLF.

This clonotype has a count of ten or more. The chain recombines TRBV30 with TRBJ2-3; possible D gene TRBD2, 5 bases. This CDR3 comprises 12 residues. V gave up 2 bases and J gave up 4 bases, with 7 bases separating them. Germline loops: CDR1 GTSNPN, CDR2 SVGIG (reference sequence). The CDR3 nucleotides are TGTGCCTGGAGTTTTAGCGCAGATACGCAGTATTTT. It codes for CAWSFSADTQYF.

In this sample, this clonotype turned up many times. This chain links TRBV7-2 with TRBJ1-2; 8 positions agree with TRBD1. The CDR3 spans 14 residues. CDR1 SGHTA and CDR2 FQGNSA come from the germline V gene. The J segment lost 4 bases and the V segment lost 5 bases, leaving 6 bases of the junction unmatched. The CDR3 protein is CASSARTGPYGYTF. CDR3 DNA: TGTGCCAGCAGCGCCAGGACAGGGCCCTATGGCTACACCTTC.